The 5 T cell receptor beta chains presented below share a single source sample, sequenced in a study of identical twins. TCRdb called the 5' RACE reads again in MiXCR, with one record for every CDR3 protein. The sample holds 200,000 to 300,000 distinct CDR3 sequences, about an eighth seen once. This sample also appeared in a second study, on yellow fever vaccine responses in identical twins.

The sequenced sample was memory (CD45RO+) T cells sorted from blood. These receptors were obtained from a woman aged 18-30 years in good health.

In this sample, this clonotype turned up many times. The chain links TRBV24-1 to TRBJ1-2; D is unclear. The CDR3 consists of 13 residues. Germline V gene sequence: CDR1 KGHDR, CDR2 SFDVKD. Deletions cut 0 bases from V and 5 bases from J, with 6 bases between. The CDR3 sequence is CATSDLPRYGYTF. CDR3 in DNA: TGTGCCACCAGTGATTTGCCACGGTATGGCTACACCTTC.

The table lists this clonotype with a few counts. The chain carries TRBV19 and TRBJ2-3; possibly TRBD1 for D (7 bases). Germline V gene data show CDR1 as LNHDA and CDR2 as SQIVND (reference sequence). Trimming took 4 bases from V and 6 from J, leaving 20 bases between them. This CDR3 comprises 16 residues. CDR3 residues: CASSTTGTFPGDTQYF. The CDR3 nucleotides read TGTGCCAGTAGTACGACAGGGACTTTCCCTGGTGATACGCAGTATTTT.

This clonotype was counted ten times or more. This chain joins TRBV12-3 or TRBV12-4 and TRBJ1-6; D is perhaps TRBD1 (5 bases). The CDR3 totals 15 residues. Trimming pared 5 bases from V and 7 bases from J, leaving 15 bases between. The CDR3 here is CASSPRDRANSPLHF. In nucleotides, the CDR3 is TGTGCCAGCAGTCCTCGGGACCGGGCGAATTCACCCCTCCACTTT.

The J gene is TRBJ2-6, the V gene TRBV11-3; D could derive from TRBD1 or TRBD2 (5 bases each). V dropped 5 bases and J dropped 2 bases, with 13 bases sitting between them. The CDR3 sequence is 16 residues long. Germline CDR1 is SGHNT and CDR2 is YENEEA. The CDR3 here is CASSPGTGPGANVLTF. CDR3 in DNA: TGTGCCAGCAGCCCCGGGACGGGGCCTGGGGCCAACGTCCTGACTTTC.

This clonotype was counted at least ten times. DNA for the CDR3: TGTGCCAGCAAGACCCCGGGACTAGGTCCCGGGGAGCTGTTTTTT. Its translation is CASKTPGLGPGELFF. This chain connects TRBV6-1 to TRBJ2-2, with TRBD2 identical over 8 bases. This CDR3 is 15 amino acids long. V was clipped by 7 bases and J by 6 bases; unmatched bases: 10. CDR1 MNHNS and CDR2 SASEGT come from the germline V gene.